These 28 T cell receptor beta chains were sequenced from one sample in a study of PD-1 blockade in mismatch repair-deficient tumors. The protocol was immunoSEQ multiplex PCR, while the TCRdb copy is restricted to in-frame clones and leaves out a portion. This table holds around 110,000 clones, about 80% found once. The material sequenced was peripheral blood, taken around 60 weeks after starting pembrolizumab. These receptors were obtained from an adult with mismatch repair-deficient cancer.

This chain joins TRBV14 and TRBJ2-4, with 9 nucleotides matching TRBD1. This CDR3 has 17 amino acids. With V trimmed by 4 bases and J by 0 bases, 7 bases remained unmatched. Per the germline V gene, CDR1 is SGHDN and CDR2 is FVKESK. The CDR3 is CASSRRDREIAKNIQYF. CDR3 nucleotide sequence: TGTGCCAGCAGCCGCCGGGACAGGGAGATAGCCAAAAACATTCAGTACTTC.

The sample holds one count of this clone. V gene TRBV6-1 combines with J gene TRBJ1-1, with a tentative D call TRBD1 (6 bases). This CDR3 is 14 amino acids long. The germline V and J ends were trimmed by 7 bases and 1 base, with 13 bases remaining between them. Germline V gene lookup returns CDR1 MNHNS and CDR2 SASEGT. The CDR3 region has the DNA TGTGCCAGCACTCCAATACAGGGGAACACTGAAGCTTTCTTT. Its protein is CASTPIQGNTEAFF.

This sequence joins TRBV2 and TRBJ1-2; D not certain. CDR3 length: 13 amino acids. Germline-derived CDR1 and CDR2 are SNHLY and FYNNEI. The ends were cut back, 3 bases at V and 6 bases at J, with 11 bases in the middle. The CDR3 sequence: CASSDQAADGYTF. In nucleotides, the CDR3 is TGTGCCAGCAGTGACCAGGCGGCTGATGGCTACACCTTC.

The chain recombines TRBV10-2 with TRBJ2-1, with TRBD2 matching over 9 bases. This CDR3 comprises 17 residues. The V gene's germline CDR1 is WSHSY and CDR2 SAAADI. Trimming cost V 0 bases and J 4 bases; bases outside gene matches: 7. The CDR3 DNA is TGCGCCAGCAGTGAGTCGTCTATACTAGCGGGTTACAATGAGCAGTTCTTC. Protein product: CASSESSILAGYNEQFF.

In nucleotides, the CDR3 is TGTGCCAGCAGCTTAAACGGCGGGAACACAGATACGCAGTATTTT. This codes for CASSLNGGNTDTQYF. The chain has TRBV7-3 and TRBJ2-3; D possibly corresponds to TRBD2 (6 bases). The V and J ends lost 1 base and 2 bases respectively, with 10 bases between them. The CDR3 spans 15 residues. Germline V gene data show CDR1 as SGHTA and CDR2 as FQGTGA.

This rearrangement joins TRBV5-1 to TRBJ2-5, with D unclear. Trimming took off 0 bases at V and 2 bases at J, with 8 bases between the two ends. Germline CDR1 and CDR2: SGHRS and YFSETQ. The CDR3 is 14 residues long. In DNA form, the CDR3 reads TGCGCCAGCAGCTTGGGACTGGCGCAAGAGACCCAGTACTTC. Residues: CASSLGLAQETQYF.

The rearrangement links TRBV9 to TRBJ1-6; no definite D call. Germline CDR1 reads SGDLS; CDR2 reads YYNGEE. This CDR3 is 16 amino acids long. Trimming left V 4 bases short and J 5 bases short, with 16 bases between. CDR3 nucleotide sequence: TGTGCCAGCAGCACGAATGCCGGGAGAAATAATTCACCCCTCCACTTT. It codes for CASSTNAGRNNSPLHF.

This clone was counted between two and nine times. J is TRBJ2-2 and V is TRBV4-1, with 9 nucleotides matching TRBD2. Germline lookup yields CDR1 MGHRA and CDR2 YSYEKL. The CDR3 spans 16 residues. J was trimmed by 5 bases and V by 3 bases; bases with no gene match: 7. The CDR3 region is CASSQASSGTTGELFF. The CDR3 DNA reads TGCGCCAGCAGCCAGGCGTCTAGCGGGACAACCGGGGAGCTGTTTTTT.

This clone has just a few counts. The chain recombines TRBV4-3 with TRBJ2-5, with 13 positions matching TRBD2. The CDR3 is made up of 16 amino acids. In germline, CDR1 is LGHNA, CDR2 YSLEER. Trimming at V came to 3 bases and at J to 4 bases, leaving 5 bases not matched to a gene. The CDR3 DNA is TGCGCCAGCAGCCACGGACTAGCGGGAGACGTAGAGACCCAGTACTTC. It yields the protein CASSHGLAGDVETQYF.

CDR3 bases: TGTGCCAGCAGCCCGAGGGAAGTCGGCACAGATACGCAGTATTTT. Its protein product is CASSPREVGTDTQYF. The chain employs TRBV2 and TRBJ2-3; possibly TRBD2 for D (5 bases). The germline CDR1 and CDR2 sequences are SNHLY and FYNNEI. The CDR3 is 15 residues long. V lost 6 bases, J lost 1 base, and 14 bases lay in between.

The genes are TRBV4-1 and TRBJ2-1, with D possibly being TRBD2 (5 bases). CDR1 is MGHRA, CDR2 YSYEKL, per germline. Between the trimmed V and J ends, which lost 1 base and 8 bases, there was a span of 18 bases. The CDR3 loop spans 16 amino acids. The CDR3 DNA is TGCGCCAGCAGCCAAGGATCAGCGGCCCCTACATATGAGCAGTTCTTC. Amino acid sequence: CASSQGSAAPTYEQFF.

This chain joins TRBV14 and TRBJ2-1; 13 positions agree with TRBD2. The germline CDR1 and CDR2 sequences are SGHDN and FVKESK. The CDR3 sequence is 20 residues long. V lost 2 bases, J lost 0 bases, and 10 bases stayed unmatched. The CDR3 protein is CASSQSWTSGSPSSYNEQFF. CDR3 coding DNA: TGTGCCAGCAGCCAAAGTTGGACTAGCGGGAGCCCGAGCTCCTACAATGAGCAGTTCTTC.

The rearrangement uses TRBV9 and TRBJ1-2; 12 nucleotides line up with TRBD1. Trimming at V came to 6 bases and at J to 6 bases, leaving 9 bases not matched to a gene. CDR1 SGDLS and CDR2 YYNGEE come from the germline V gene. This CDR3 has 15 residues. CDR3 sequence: CASTPKGQGADGYTF. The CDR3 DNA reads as TGTGCCAGCACCCCCAAGGGACAGGGGGCTGATGGCTACACCTTC.

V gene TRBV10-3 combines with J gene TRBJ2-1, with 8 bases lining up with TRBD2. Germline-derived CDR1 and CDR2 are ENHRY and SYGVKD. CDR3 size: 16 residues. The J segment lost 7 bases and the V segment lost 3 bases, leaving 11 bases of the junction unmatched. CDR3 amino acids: CAISDQRGRPDNEQFF. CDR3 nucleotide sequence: TGTGCCATCAGTGACCAACGCGGGAGGCCGGATAATGAGCAGTTCTTC.

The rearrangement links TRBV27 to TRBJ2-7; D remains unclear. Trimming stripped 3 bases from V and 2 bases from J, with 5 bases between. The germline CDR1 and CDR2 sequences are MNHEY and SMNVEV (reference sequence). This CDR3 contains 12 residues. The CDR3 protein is CASSFRPYEQYF. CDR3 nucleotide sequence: TGTGCCAGCAGTTTCCGGCCCTACGAGCAGTACTTC.

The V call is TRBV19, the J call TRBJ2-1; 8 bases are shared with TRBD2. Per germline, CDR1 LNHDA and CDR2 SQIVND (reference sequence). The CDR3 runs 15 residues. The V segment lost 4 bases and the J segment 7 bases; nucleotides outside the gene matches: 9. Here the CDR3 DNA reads TGTGCCAGTAGTAGACCGGGACTAGGGGGAAATGAGCAGTTCTTC. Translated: CASSRPGLGGNEQFF. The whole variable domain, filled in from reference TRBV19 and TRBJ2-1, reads DGGITQSPKYLFRKEGQNVTLSCEQNLNHDAMYWYRQDPGQGLRLIYYSQIVNDFQKGDIAEGYSVSREKKESFPLTVTSAQKNPTAFYLCASSRPGLGGNEQFFGPGTRLTVL.

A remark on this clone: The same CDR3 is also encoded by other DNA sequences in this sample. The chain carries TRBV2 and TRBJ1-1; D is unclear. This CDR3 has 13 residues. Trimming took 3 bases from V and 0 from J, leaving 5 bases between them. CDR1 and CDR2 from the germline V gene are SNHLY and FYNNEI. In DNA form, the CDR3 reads TGTGCCAGCAGTGAGGGCTTGAACACTGAAGCTTTCTTT. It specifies CASSEGLNTEAFF.

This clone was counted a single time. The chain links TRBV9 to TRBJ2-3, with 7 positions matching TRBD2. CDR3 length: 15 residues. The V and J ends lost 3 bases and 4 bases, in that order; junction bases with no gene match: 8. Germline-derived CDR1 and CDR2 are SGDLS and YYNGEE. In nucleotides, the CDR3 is TGTGCCAGCAGCGCCTCCACTAGCGAACCAGATACGCAGTATTTT. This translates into CASSASTSEPDTQYF.

CDR3 in amino acids: CASSSGLAGQTQYF. The DNA of the CDR3 is TGTGCCAGCAGTTCGGGACTAGCGGGGCAGACCCAGTACTTC. V is TRBV6-5 and J is TRBJ2-5, with TRBD2 identical over 13 bases. The CDR3 has 14 residues. Germline assignment: CDR1 MNHEY and CDR2 SVGAGI. V gave up 4 bases and J gave up 6 bases; unmatched junction bases: 2.

CDR3 residues: CASSGEVLGGTEAFF. The CDR3 nucleotides are TGTGCCAGCAGTGGAGAGGTCCTGGGAGGCACTGAAGCTTTCTTT. The V gene is TRBV6-6, the J gene TRBJ1-1; no clear D gene. With 5 bases removed from V and 4 bases from J, the gap between germline ends came to 17 bases. CDR1 is MNHNY and CDR2 is SVGAGI in the germline V gene (reference sequence). The CDR3 is 15 residues long.

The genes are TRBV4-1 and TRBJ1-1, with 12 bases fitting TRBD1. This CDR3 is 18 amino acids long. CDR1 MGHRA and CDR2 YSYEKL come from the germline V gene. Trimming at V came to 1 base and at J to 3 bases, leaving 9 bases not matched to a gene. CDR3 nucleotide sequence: TGCGCCAGCAGCCAAGGGGGACAGGGGGCGTTGATATACACTGAAGCTTTCTTT. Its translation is CASSQGGQGALIYTEAFF.

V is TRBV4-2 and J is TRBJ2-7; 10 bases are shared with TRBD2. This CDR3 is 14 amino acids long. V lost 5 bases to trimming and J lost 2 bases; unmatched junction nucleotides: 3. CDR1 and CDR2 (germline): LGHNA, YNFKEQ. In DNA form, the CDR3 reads TGTGCCAGCAGCTTGGGACTAGCGACCTACGAGCAGTACTTC. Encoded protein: CASSLGLATYEQYF.

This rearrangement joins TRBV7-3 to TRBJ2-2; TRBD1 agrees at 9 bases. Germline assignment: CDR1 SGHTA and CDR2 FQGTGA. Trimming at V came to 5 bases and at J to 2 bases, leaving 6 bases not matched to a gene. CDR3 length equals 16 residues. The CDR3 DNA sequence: TGTGCCAGCAGCGCTCGACAGGGGGGAAACACCGGGGAGCTGTTTTTT. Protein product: CASSARQGGNTGELFF.

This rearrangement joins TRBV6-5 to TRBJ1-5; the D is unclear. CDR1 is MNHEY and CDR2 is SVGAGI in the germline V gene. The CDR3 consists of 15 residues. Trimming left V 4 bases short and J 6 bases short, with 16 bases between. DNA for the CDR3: TGTGCCAGCAGTTCCCGTGGAGCAGTGGGTCAGCCCCAGCATTTT. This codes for CASSSRGAVGQPQHF.

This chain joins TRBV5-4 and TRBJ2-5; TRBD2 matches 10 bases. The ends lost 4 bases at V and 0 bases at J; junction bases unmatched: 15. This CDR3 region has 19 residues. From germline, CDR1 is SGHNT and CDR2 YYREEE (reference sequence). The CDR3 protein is CASSPSVEREGYHQETQYF. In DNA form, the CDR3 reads TGTGCCAGCAGCCCCTCGGTGGAGCGGGAGGGTTACCACCAAGAGACCCAGTACTTC.

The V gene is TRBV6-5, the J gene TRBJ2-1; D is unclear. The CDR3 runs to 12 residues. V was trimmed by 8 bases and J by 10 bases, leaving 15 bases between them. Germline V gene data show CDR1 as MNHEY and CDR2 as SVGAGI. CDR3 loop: CASSSPPREQFF. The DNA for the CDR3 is TGTGCCAGCTCCTCACCCCCCCGAGAGCAGTTCTTC.

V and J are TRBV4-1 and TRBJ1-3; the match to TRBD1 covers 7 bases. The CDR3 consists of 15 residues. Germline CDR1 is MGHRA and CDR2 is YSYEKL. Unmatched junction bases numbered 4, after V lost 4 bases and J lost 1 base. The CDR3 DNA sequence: TGCGCCAGCAGCCGAAAGGACAGGTCTGGAAACACCATATATTTT. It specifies CASSRKDRSGNTIYF.

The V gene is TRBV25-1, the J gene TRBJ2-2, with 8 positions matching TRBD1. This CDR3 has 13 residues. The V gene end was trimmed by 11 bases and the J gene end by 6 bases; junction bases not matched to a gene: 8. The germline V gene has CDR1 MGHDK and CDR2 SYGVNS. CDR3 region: CAARGPKSGELFF. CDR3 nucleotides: TGTGCCGCCAGGGGGCCCAAGTCCGGGGAGCTGTTTTTT.